This T cell receptor beta chain was sequenced during a study of beta chain features in type 1 diabetes. Germline V gene data show CDR1 as SEHNR and CDR2 as FQNEAQ (reference sequence). CDR3 length: 15 residues. V was pared by 2 bases and J by 0 bases, with 5 bases between. This clone was seen more than once but under ten times. What was sequenced were expressed TCRB transcripts, since all of the isolated RNA had been reverse transcribed. TCRdb's table, derived via immunoSEQ multiplex PCR, lists solely in-frame clones and lacks some. The table records 200,000 to 250,000 clones, about 63% of them present only once.

The sequencing input was naive CD4+ T cells from blood. The receptor comes from a young man in good health. This chain connects TRBV7-9 to TRBJ2-6; D remains ambiguous. CDR3 coding DNA: TGTGCCAGCAGCTTAAGACTCTCTGGGGCCAACGTCCTGACTTTC. It is translated as CASSLRLSGANVLTF.